Below, 24 T cell receptor beta chains from the same sample are listed, as sequenced in a study of blood T cells in healthy people across ages. Alongside a J-beta primer mix, a sample-barcoded 5' primer served in a second PCR lasting roughly 7 to 11 cycles. TCRdb ran MiXCR on the 5' RACE reads and lists one entry per CDR3 protein. Here the sample spans around 520,000 distinct CDR3 sequences, 25% to 35% being singletons. Separately, the same data were catalogued under a study of T cells of mothers and their children.

The sequenced sample consisted of blood. Receptors were obtained from a boy aged 2 to 10 in good health.

The chain joins TRBV12-3 or TRBV12-4 to TRBJ2-5, with 8 bases matching TRBD2. This CDR3 has 14 residues. The ends lost 6 bases at V and 4 bases at J; junction bases unmatched: 7. The CDR3 spells CASRPSGRSETQYF. CDR3 DNA: TGTGCCAGCAGACCAAGCGGGAGATCAGAGACCCAGTACTTC.

This clonotype was seen only a few times. The CDR3 region is CAIRGTGKEFF. CDR3 nucleotide sequence: TGTGCCATCAGAGGGACCGGGAAGGAGTTCTTC. The gene calls are TRBV10-3 and TRBJ2-1; D might be TRBD1 or TRBD2, each matching 5 bases. Trimming left V 6 bases short and J 14 bases short, with 14 bases between. The CDR3 runs 11 residues. Looked up from germline, CDR1 is ENHRY and CDR2 is SYGVKD.

The J gene is TRBJ1-4, the V gene TRBV12-3 or TRBV12-4, with 9 bases that match TRBD1. CDR3 length: 14 residues. With 5 bases clipped from V and 7 bases from J, the junction kept 5 bases outside the gene matches. The chain's CDR3 is CASSPGQGSEKLFF. CDR3 bases: TGTGCCAGCAGTCCAGGACAGGGGAGTGAAAAACTGTTTTTT.

This clonotype occurred a few times. This rearrangement joins TRBV6-6 to TRBJ1-2; no clear D. The germline CDR1 and CDR2 sequences are MNHNY and SVGAGI (reference sequence). CDR3 length equals 10 residues. V lost 6 bases to trimming and J lost 8 bases, with 7 bases between them. The CDR3 nucleotides read TGTGCCAGCAGGGGTTGGGGCTACACCTTC. It yields the protein CASRGWGYTF.

This sequence joins TRBV6-5 and TRBJ2-3, with 9 bases fitting TRBD2. Trimming removed 4 bases from V and 7 bases from J; junction bases left unmatched: 9. CDR3 size: 15 residues. CDR1 MNHEY and CDR2 SVGAGI come from the germline V gene. The CDR3 DNA is TGTGCCAGCAGTTTTAGGGCTAGCGGGGCTTATACGCAGTATTTT. Encoded protein: CASSFRASGAYTQYF.

As for this clonotype: One junction end disagrees with the germline gene, perhaps due to a read error. The rearrangement links TRBV5-1 to TRBJ2-2, with D maybe TRBD2 (6 bases). This CDR3 spans 13 amino acids. CDR1 and CDR2 from the germline V gene are SGHRS and YFSETQ. The CDR3: CASGGGFVGELVF. The CDR3 DNA sequence: TGCGCCAGCGGAGGAGGGTTCGTCGGGGAGCTGGTTTTT.

This clonotype was observed a handful of times. The chain has TRBV6-5 and TRBJ2-2, with D perhaps matching TRBD1 or TRBD2 (7 bases each). V was trimmed by 5 bases and J by 3 bases, leaving 13 bases between them. CDR3 length: 15 residues. CDR1 is MNHEY, CDR2 SVGAGI, per germline. Written as DNA, the CDR3 is TGTGCCAGCAGTGAGCGGGACAGTCACACCGGGGAGCTGTTTTTT. Translating gives CASSERDSHTGELFF.

This chain links TRBV7-3 with TRBJ2-3; 8 bases match TRBD2. This CDR3 is 16 amino acids long. Trimming cost V 5 bases and J 1 base; bases outside gene matches: 8. Looked up from germline, CDR1 is SGHTA and CDR2 is FQGTGA. In DNA, the CDR3 is TGTGCCAGCAGCCCGATCCCGACTAGCGGCACAGATACGCAGTATTTT. Translated, it gives CASSPIPTSGTDTQYF.

This clonotype was found once. The chain uses TRBV7-9 and TRBJ2-5; the D is unclear. Judging by the DNA end, TRBJ2-7 fits better; the J call may be wrong. Germline-derived CDR1 and CDR2 are SEHNR and FQNEAQ (reference sequence). CDR3 length equals 15 residues. CDR3 sequence reads: CASSLVGPISYEQYF. CDR3 coding DNA: TGTGCCAGCAGCTTAGTAGGACCCATATCCTACGAGCAGTACTTC.

This clonotype appeared a few times. This chain connects TRBV12-3 or TRBV12-4 to TRBJ1-2; D unclear. V gave up 3 bases and J gave up 2 bases, with 7 bases separating them. The CDR3 has 13 amino acids. The DNA of the CDR3 is TGTGCCAGCAGTTTCAACAGAAACTATGGCTACACCTTC. The encoded protein is CASSFNRNYGYTF.

The chain joins TRBV12-3 or TRBV12-4 to TRBJ2-3; 7 bases are a match to TRBD2. Unmatched junction bases numbered 11, after V lost 6 bases and J lost 5 bases. This CDR3 has 15 amino acids. The CDR3 region has the DNA TGTGCCAGCAGCCTTGGACGAGCGGGGATAGATACGCAGTATTTT. This translates into CASSLGRAGIDTQYF.

This clonotype has just a few counts. This chain uses TRBV14 with TRBJ1-1; TRBD1 might be the D (5 bases). The CDR3 consists of 14 residues. CDR1 and CDR2 from the germline V gene are SGHDN and FVKESK. V shed 4 bases and J shed 4 bases, with 13 bases lying between them. The CDR3 DNA sequence: TGTGCCAGCAGCCCCCGCAGGGTGGGCACTGAAGCTTTCTTT. It encodes CASSPRRVGTEAFF.

The J gene is TRBJ2-1, the V gene TRBV20-1; D possibly corresponds to TRBD2 (5 bases). The V and J ends lost 4 bases and 6 bases respectively, with 10 bases between them. The CDR3 is 12 residues long. CDR1 and CDR2 from the germline V gene are DFQATT and SNEGSKA (reference sequence). CDR3 protein: CSAKRGGNEQFF. CDR3 sequence (DNA): TGCAGTGCTAAACGAGGAGGCAATGAGCAGTTCTTC.

The J gene is TRBJ1-4, the V gene TRBV20-1; 7 positions agree with TRBD1. With 4 bases clipped from V and 3 bases from J, the junction kept 8 bases outside the gene matches. The germline gives CDR1 DFQATT, CDR2 SNEGSKA (reference sequence). This CDR3 spans 15 amino acids. CDR3 sequence (DNA): TGCAGTGCTATACCAGGGGGGACCCCTAATGAAAAACTGTTTTTT. This codes for CSAIPGGTPNEKLFF.

A single count supports this clonotype. V usage is TRBV24-1 and J usage is TRBJ2-5; a possible D gene is TRBD2 (6 bases). The J call may not be correct, given that the DNA end is closer to TRBJ2-1. Looked up from germline, CDR1 is KGHDR and CDR2 is SFDVKD. This CDR3 has 14 amino acids. Here the CDR3 reads CATSDLGRGNEQFF. CDR3 nucleotides: TGTGCCACCAGTGATTTAGGGCGGGGCAATGAGCAGTTCTTC.

This clonotype turned up a few times. V is TRBV2 and J is TRBJ2-1, with no clear D. Germline CDR1 and CDR2: SNHLY and FYNNEI. V lost 6 bases to trimming and J lost 0 bases, with 6 bases between them. CDR3 length: 13 residues. The CDR3 nucleotides are TGTGCCAGCAGCGGCTACTCCTACAATGAGCAGTTCTTC. Encoded protein: CASSGYSYNEQFF.

This clonotype has only a few counts. The V gene is TRBV5-1, the J gene TRBJ1-4; D perhaps matches TRBD1 (5 bases). The V gene's germline CDR1 is SGHRS and CDR2 YFSETQ. The CDR3 has 12 amino acids. V was pared by 4 bases and J by 8 bases, with 9 bases between. CDR3 sequence (DNA): TGCGCCAGCAGCGAACACAGGGAAAAACTGTTTTTT. This codes for CASSEHREKLFF.

V gene TRBV7-2 combines with J gene TRBJ2-1; 8 bases line up with TRBD2. With V trimmed by 5 bases and J by 5 bases, 8 bases remained unmatched. Germline V lookup: CDR1 SGHTA, CDR2 FQGNSA. The CDR3 consists of 15 residues. The CDR3 DNA follows: TGTGCCAGCAGCCCCTTAAGCGGGGGTAACAATGAGCAGTTCTTC. It encodes CASSPLSGGNNEQFF.

This clonotype was seen a handful of times. The chain links TRBV20-1 to TRBJ1-5; D gene unclear. The CDR3 sequence is 18 residues long. CDR1 DFQATT and CDR2 SNEGSKA come from the germline V gene (reference sequence). V shed 0 bases and J shed 0 bases, with 18 bases lying between them. The CDR3 coding sequence is TGCAGTGCTAGAGATGTGAAAGCAAAAACCTCTAGCAATCAGCCCCAGCATTTT. Protein: CSARDVKAKTSSNQPQHF.

This clonotype was picked up a small number of times. The rearrangement joins TRBV29-1 to TRBJ1-4; D remains ambiguous. Trimming removed 6 bases at V and 8 bases at J, with 13 bases between. CDR3 length equals 12 residues. CDR1 is SQVTM, CDR2 ANQGSEA, per germline. The DNA of the CDR3 is TGCAGCGTGCTCGGTACGAAGGAAAAACTGTTTTTT. Translation: CSVLGTKEKLFF.

The gene calls are TRBV20-1 and TRBJ2-3, with D possibly matching TRBD2 (5 bases). Germline assignment: CDR1 DFQATT and CDR2 SNEGSKA (reference sequence). The length of the CDR3 is 13 residues. V was shortened by 2 bases and J by 2 bases, with 8 bases between the two germline ends. CDR3 sequence: CSARLGATDTQYF. In DNA, the CDR3 is TGCAGTGCTAGACTGGGAGCCACAGATACGCAGTATTTT.

The CDR3 DNA follows: TGTGCCAGCAGCCCCCCACGGGGGTCGAGTAGGACTGAAGCTTTCTTT. Amino acids: CASSPPRGSSRTEAFF. The chain links TRBV6-6 to TRBJ1-1; D is perhaps TRBD1 (5 bases). CDR3 size: 16 residues. The germline V gene encodes CDR1 MNHNY and CDR2 SVGAGI (reference sequence). V dropped 6 bases and J dropped 5 bases, with 22 bases sitting between them.

The table lists this clonotype with a few counts. This chain uses TRBV6-6 with TRBJ1-2; D is unresolved. This CDR3 comprises 14 residues. V lost 2 bases and J 0 bases, leaving 7 bases between the germline ends. Per the germline V gene, CDR1 is MNHNY and CDR2 is SVGAGI (reference sequence). CDR3 sequence reads: CASSYGQPNYGYTF. CDR3 sequence (DNA): TGTGCCAGCAGTTACGGCCAGCCTAACTATGGCTACACCTTC.

This clonotype appeared a few times. The CDR3 nucleotides are TGTGCCAGCAGCTTAGAGGCTAGCGGGGGGCCGGAGACCCAGTACTTC. Protein: CASSLEASGGPETQYF. The genes are TRBV11-2 and TRBJ2-5; TRBD2 matches 11 bases. The V gene's germline CDR1 is SGHAT and CDR2 FQNNGV. The CDR3 sequence is 16 residues long. After removal of 0 bases from V and 5 bases from J, the junction contained 5 bases not matched to a gene.